Listed below are T cell receptor beta chains from one sample, sequenced in a study of T-cell memory formation after mild COVID-19. TCRdb re-called the 5' RACE reads with MiXCR, one entry per CDR3 protein. Here the sample spans more than 85,000 distinct CDR3 sequences, 11% being singletons. The sequencing sample was made of PBMCs or a T cell subset sorted from them (not recorded which). These TCRs come from a man younger than 30 who had mild COVID-19 (a few samples of this study predate the infection). Cell type and time point are not known. Each CDR3 is given with its conserved first and last residue. The order of the fields is V gene, clone size, D gene, J gene, CDR3 protein, CDR3 DNA. D genes are given only for firm matches. Some rows mark clone size as missing; the rest say once, few, many or name a class of expanded clone.

TRBV27,many,-,TRBJ1-1,CASSLYGGVNTEAFF,TGTGCCAGCAGTTTATATGGGGGCGTGAACACTGAAGCTTTCTTT
TRBV7-8,-,TRBD2,TRBJ2-5,CASSLALAAGGQETQYF,TGTGCCAGCAGCTTAGCGTTGGCAGCGGGGGGGCAAGAGACCCAGTACTTC
TRBV3-1,few,-,TRBJ2-3,CASTQGSGHSPSDTQYF,TGTGCCAGCACACAAGGAAGCGGACACAGCCCCTCAGATACGCAGTATTTT
TRBV12-3/TRBV12-4,few,-,TRBJ2-3,CASRLGGLTDTQYF,TGTGCCAGCAGGCTCGGTGGCCTCACAGATACGCAGTATTTT
TRBV29-1,-,-,TRBJ2-2,CSVGKGPTGELFF,TGCAGCGTTGGGAAGGGGCCAACCGGGGAGCTGTTTTTT
TRBV7-3,-,TRBD2,TRBJ2-3,CASSPLPPGLASTDTQYF,TGTGCCAGCAGCCCACTCCCGCCGGGACTAGCGAGCACAGATACGCAGTATTTT
TRBV4-1,few,-,TRBJ1-2,CASSSRTEGYTF,TGCGCCAGCAGCTCCCGGACAGAAGGCTACACCTTC
TRBV12-3/TRBV12-4,-,-,TRBJ2-3,CASSREADTQYF,TGTGCCAGCAGCAGGGAGGCAGATACGCAGTATTTT
TRBV4-1,-,-,TRBJ1-2,CASSQDRTAYGYTF,TGCGCCAGCAGCCAAGACCGGACAGCTTATGGCTACACCTTC
TRBV5-6,few,-,TRBJ2-5,CASRWSLTETQYF,TGTGCCAGCAGGTGGTCCTTGACAGAGACCCAGTACTTC
TRBV4-1,many,-,TRBJ2-5,CASSQAAGEKAQYF,TGCGCCAGCAGCCAAGCAGCAGGGGAAAAGGCCCAGTACTTC
TRBV13,few,-,TRBJ1-2,CASSLGTYGYTF,TGTGCCAGCAGCTTAGGGACCTATGGCTACACCTTC
TRBV7-9,few,-,TRBJ2-5,CASSFPNQETQYF,TGTGCCAGCAGCTTCCCCAACCAAGAGACCCAGTACTTC
TRBV4-3,many,-,TRBJ2-1,CASSLEWERHNEQFF,TGCGCCAGCAGCCTCGAGTGGGAACGCCACAATGAGCAGTTCTTC
TRBV6-4,few,TRBD2,TRBJ2-1,CASSEAGGNYNEQFF,TGTGCCAGCAGTGAAGCGGGGGGGAACTACAATGAGCAGTTCTTC
TRBV6-4,-,TRBD2,TRBJ2-3,CASRPTSGSTDTQYF,TGTGCCAGCAGACCCACTAGCGGGAGCACAGATACGCAGTATTTT
TRBV5-1,few,-,TRBJ1-2,CASSLATLNYGYTF,TGCGCCAGCAGCTTGGCGACACTAAACTATGGCTACACCTTC
TRBV3-1,-,TRBD2,TRBJ2-5,CASSQDGLAGVETQYF,TGTGCCAGCAGCCAAGACGGACTAGCGGGGGTTGAGACCCAGTACTTC
TRBV3-1,many,-,TRBJ1-1,CASSPGFGFNTEAFF,TGTGCCAGCAGCCCTGGATTTGGATTTAACACTGAAGCTTTCTTT
TRBV12-3/TRBV12-4,few,-,TRBJ2-5,CASSQGRGIGETQYF,TGTGCCAGCAGTCAGGGACGTGGGATAGGCGAGACCCAGTACTTC
TRBV30,few,-,TRBJ1-5,CAWSVASNQPQHF,TGTGCCTGGAGTGTAGCCAGCAATCAGCCCCAGCATTTT
TRBV21-1,many,-,TRBJ2-5,CASNRDSKTQYF,TGTGCCAGTAACCGGGACAGTAAGACCCAGTACTTC
TRBV9,-,TRBD1,TRBJ1-2,CASSVEAGGSYGYTF,TGTGCCAGCAGCGTAGAGGCAGGGGGCAGTTATGGCTACACCTTC
TRBV7-9,-,-,TRBJ1-6,CASSLGGRPGNSPLHF,TGTGCCAGCAGCTTGGGGGGGCGCCCCGGAAATTCACCCCTCCACTTT
TRBV11-2,few,-,TRBJ1-5,CASSSWRGQPQHF,TGTGCCAGCAGCTCCTGGCGGGGTCAGCCCCAGCATTTT
TRBV4-1,-,-,TRBJ2-3,CASSQTNSGTLSTDTQYF,TGCGCCAGCAGCCAAACCAACTCCGGGACACTTAGCACAGATACGCAGTATTTT
TRBV20-1,-,TRBD2,TRBJ2-5,CSARGGLADQETQYF,TGCAGTGCTAGAGGGGGACTAGCGGATCAAGAGACCCAGTACTTC
TRBV6-5,few,TRBD1,TRBJ1-1,CASSYSAGGQGTEAFF,TGTGCCAGCAGTTACTCGGCAGGGGGCCAGGGAACTGAAGCTTTCTTT
TRBV19,few,-,TRBJ2-1,CASSIWNEQFF,TGTGCCAGTAGTATTTGGAATGAGCAGTTCTTC
TRBV5-1,-,-,TRBJ2-5,CASSLIQGEETQYF,TGCGCCAGCAGCTTGATACAGGGAGAAGAGACCCAGTACTTC
TRBV21-1,-,-,TRBJ1-4,CASSKARRTKLFF,TGTGCCAGCAGCAAAGCGCGAAGGACGAAACTGTTTTTT
TRBV15,-,-,TRBJ1-1,CATSRTLHRTLNTEAFF,TGTGCCACCAGCAGAACTCTCCATAGAACTTTGAACACTGAAGCTTTCTTT
TRBV4-1,-,-,TRBJ1-2,CASSQPFGQPNYGYTF,TGCGCCAGCAGCCAACCGTTTGGACAGCCTAACTATGGCTACACCTTC
TRBV3-1,-,-,TRBJ2-1,CASSQREGINEQFF,TGTGCCAGCAGCCAGCGAGAGGGGATCAATGAGCAGTTCTTC
TRBV29-1,few,-,TRBJ1-2,CSVPAQGLNYGYTF,TGCAGCGTGCCGGCTCAAGGGTTAAACTATGGCTACACCTTC
TRBV27,-,TRBD1,TRBJ1-2,CASSFSDRGEHCTF,TGTGCCAGCAGTTTTAGCGACAGGGGGGAACATTGCACCTTC
TRBV6-7,few,TRBD2,TRBJ2-1,CASRFSGGTSQFF,TGTGCCAGCAGGTTTTCCGGGGGGACTAGTCAGTTCTTC
TRBV9,few,-,TRBJ2-1,CASSGGSPRGGGYNEQFF,TGTGCCAGCAGCGGAGGGAGTCCCAGGGGCGGGGGTTACAATGAGCAGTTCTTC
TRBV5-6,few,-,TRBJ2-1,CASSFKMGRTYNEQFF,TGTGCCAGCAGCTTTAAAATGGGGCGGACCTACAATGAGCAGTTCTTC
TRBV5-6,-,TRBD1,TRBJ2-6,CASSLILLQGASGANVLTF,TGTGCCAGCAGCTTAATTTTACTGCAGGGGGCATCTGGGGCCAACGTCCTGACTTTC
TRBV29-1,-,TRBD2,TRBJ2-3,CSGESGGTDTQYF,TGCAGCGGGGAGAGCGGGGGGACAGATACGCAGTATTTT
TRBV12-3/TRBV12-4,-,TRBD1,TRBJ2-7,CASSFLVGQDEQYF,TGTGCCAGCAGTTTCTTAGTGGGACAGGACGAGCAGTACTTC
TRBV10-3,-,-,TRBJ1-5,CAISESITGSQPQHF,TGTGCCATCAGTGAGTCGATAACGGGCTCTCAGCCCCAGCATTTT
TRBV13,few,-,TRBJ1-1,CASSAQGNTEAFF,TGTGCCAGCAGCGCACAGGGGAACACTGAAGCTTTCTTT
TRBV12-3/TRBV12-4,-,TRBD1,TRBJ1-1,CASSLIGQGNTEAFF,TGTGCCAGCAGTTTAATCGGACAGGGGAACACTGAAGCTTTCTTT
TRBV4-1,many,-,TRBJ1-6,CASSQDPAGPYDSPLHF,TGCGCCAGCAGCCAAGATCCGGCGGGGCCTTATGATTCACCCCTCCACTTT